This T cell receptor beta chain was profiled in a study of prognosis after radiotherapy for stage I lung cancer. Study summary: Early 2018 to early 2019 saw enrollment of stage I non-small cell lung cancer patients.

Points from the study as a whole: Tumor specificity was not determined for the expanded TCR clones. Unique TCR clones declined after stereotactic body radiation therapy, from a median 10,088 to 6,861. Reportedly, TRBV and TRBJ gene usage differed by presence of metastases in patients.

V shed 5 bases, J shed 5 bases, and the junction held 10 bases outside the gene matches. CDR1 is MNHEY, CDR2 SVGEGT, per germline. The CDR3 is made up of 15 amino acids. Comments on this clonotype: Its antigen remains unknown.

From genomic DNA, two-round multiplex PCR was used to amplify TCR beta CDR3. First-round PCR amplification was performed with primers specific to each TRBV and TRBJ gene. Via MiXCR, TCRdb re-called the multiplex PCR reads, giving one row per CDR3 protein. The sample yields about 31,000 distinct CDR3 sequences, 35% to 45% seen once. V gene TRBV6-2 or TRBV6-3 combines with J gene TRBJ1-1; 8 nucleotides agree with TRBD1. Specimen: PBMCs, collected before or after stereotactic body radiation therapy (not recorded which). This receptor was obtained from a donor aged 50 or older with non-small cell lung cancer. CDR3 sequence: CASSEPGQGITEAFF. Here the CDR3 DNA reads TGTGCCAGCAGTGAGCCTGGACAGGGAATAACTGAAGCTTTCTTT.